This T cell receptor (beta chain) was retrieved from a study of PD-1 and CTLA-4 blockade in melanoma. Assay used: immunoSEQ multiplex PCR; TCRdb lists only in-frame clones, some missing. The sample lists more than 15,000 clones; 70% to 80% were seen once. This CDR3 region has 17 residues. Germline CDR1 reads SNHLY; CDR2 reads FYNNEI. V lost 7 bases and J 2 bases, leaving 21 bases between the germline ends. This specimen consisted of CD8+ T cells from peripheral blood, obtained from a patient given anti-PD-1 treatment. V usage is TRBV2 and J usage is TRBJ1-5, with a tentative D call TRBD1 (6 bases). The sequence was obtained from a human donor with melanoma. Written as DNA, the CDR3 is TGTGCCAGCATGGCCCCAACCGGGACACTTGGCAATCAGCCCCAGCATTTT. Residues: CASMAPTGTLGNQPQHF.